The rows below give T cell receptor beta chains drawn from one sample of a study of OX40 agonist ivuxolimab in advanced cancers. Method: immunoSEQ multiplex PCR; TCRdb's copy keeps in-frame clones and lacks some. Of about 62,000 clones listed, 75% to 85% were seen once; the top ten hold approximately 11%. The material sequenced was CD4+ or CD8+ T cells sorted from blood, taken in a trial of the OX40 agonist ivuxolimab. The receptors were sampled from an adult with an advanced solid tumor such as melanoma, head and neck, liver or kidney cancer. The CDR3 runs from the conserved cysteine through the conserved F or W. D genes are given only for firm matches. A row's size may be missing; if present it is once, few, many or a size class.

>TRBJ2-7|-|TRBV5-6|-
CASSLPDRIYEQYF
TGTGCCAGCAGCTTACCCGACAGGATCTACGAGCAGTACTTC
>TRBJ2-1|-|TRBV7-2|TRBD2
CASSFGTSSHEQFF
TGTGCCAGCAGCTTCGGGACTAGCAGCCATGAGCAGTTCTTC
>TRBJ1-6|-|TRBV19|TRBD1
CASSVPGQDNSPLHF
TGTGCCAGTAGTGTCCCGGGACAGGATAATTCACCCCTCCACTTT
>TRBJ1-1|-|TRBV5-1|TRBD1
CASSLDRGSVFF
TGCGCCAGCAGCCTGGACAGGGGGTCGGTTTTCTTT
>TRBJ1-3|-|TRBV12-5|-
CASAGASGNTIYF
TGTGCCAGTGCAGGTGCGTCTGGAAACACCATATATTTT
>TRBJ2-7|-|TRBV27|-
CASSPLRTSYEQYF
TGTGCCAGCAGTCCGCTTCGGACCTCCTACGAGCAGTACTTC
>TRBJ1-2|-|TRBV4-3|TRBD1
CASSHPETGSGYTF
TGCGCCAGCAGCCATCCCGAGACAGGGTCTGGCTACACCTTC
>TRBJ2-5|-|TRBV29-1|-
CSVESESQETQYF
TGCAGCGTTGAATCGGAAAGTCAAGAGACCCAGTACTTC
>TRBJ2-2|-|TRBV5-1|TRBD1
CASSGGQGVTGELFF
TGCGCCAGCAGCGGGGGACAGGGGGTGACCGGGGAGCTGTTTTTT
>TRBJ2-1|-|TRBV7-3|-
CASSQDYTTYNEQFF
TGTGCCAGCAGCCAAGACTATACGACCTACAATGAGCAGTTCTTC
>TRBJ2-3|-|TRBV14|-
CASSQVADTQYF
TGTGCCAGCAGCCAAGTGGCAGATACGCAGTATTTT
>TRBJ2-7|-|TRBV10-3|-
CAISTTLGSLDEQYF
TGTGCCATCAGTACCACCCTCGGGTCTCTAGACGAGCAGTACTTC
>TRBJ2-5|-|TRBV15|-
CATSRGGSSRQETQYF
TGTGCCACCAGCAGAGGCGGTTCATCGCGGCAAGAGACCCAGTACTTC
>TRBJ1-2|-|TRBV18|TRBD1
CASSPTRQGKGGYTF
TGTGCCAGCTCACCCACCCGACAGGGGAAAGGTGGCTACACCTTC
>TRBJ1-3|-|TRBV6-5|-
CASSYASGTGGNTIYF
TGTGCCAGCAGTTACGCCAGTGGTACGGGGGGAAACACCATATATTTT
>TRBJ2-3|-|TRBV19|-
CARRTDTQYF
TGTGCCAGGCGCACAGATACGCAGTATTTT
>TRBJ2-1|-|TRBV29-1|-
CSVEGSFSYNEQFF
TGCAGCGTTGAGGGTTCTTTCTCCTACAATGAGCAGTTCTTC
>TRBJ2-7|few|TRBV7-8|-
CASSRTQDYEQYF
TGTGCCAGCAGCCGGACTCAGGACTACGAGCAGTACTTC
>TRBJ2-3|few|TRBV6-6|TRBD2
CASSFASGGTDTQYF
TGTGCCAGCAGTTTCGCTAGCGGGGGCACAGATACGCAGTATTTT
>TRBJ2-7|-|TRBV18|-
CASSPQPGNYEQYF
TGTGCCAGCTCCCCACAACCAGGGAACTACGAGCAGTACTTC
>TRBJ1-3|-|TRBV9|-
CASTSDSGRSGNTIYF
TGTGCCAGCACCTCGGACAGCGGCCGCTCTGGAAACACCATATATTTT
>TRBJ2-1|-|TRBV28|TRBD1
CASSLGTDPYNEQFF
TGTGCCAGCAGTTTAGGGACAGATCCCTACAATGAGCAGTTCTTC
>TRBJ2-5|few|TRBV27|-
CASGPRLQETQYF
TGTGCCAGCGGCCCGAGACTCCAAGAGACCCAGTACTTC
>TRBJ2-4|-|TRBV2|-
CASSDGQLKNIQYF
TGTGCCAGCAGTGATGGACAGTTAAAAAACATTCAGTACTTC
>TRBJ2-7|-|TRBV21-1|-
CASSKGTVGQGTHSYEQYF
-
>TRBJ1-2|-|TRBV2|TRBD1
CASTWGGQGSYGYTF
TGTGCCAGCACCTGGGGGGGACAGGGATCCTATGGCTACACCTTC
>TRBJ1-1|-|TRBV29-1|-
CSAKGITEAFF
TGCAGCGCAAAAGGGATCACTGAAGCTTTCTTT
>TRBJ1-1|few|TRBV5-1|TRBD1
CASSSLNTGDTEAFF
TGCGCCAGCAGCTCATTGAATACAGGGGACACTGAAGCTTTCTTT
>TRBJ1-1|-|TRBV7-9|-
CASSPQGDTEAFF
TGTGCCAGCAGCCCGCAGGGAGACACTGAAGCTTTCTTT
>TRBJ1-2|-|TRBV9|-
CASSQPPSSAGYTF
TGTGCCAGCAGCCAACCTCCAAGCAGTGCTGGCTACACCTTC
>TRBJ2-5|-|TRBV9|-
CASSAGRAGAGTQYF
TGTGCCAGCAGCGCGGGGAGGGCGGGGGCCGGGACCCAGTACTTC
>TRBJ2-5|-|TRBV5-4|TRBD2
CASSLVAGGQETQYF
TGTGCCAGCAGCTTGGTAGCGGGGGGCCAAGAGACCCAGTACTTC
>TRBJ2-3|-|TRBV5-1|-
CASSSTLTGDTQYF
TGCGCCAGCAGCTCGACTCTGACCGGAGATACGCAGTATTTT
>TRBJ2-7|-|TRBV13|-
CASSFLRGGPLNEQYF
TGTGCCAGCAGCTTCCTACGCGGGGGCCCTCTCAACGAGCAGTACTTC
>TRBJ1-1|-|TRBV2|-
CASITRRAYTEAFF
TGTGCCAGCATAACCAGGCGGGCTTACACTGAAGCTTTCTTT
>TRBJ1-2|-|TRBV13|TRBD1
CASSSGTGFPLGYTF
TGTGCCAGCAGCTCCGGGACAGGGTTCCCGTTGGGCTACACCTTC
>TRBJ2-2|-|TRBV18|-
CASSPKITGELFF
TGTGCCAGCTCACCCAAGATCACCGGGGAGCTGTTTTTT
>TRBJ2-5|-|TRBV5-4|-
CAARTSGETQYF
TGTGCCGCCCGGACCAGTGGGGAGACCCAGTACTTC
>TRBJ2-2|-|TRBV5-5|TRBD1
CASSSLRGTNTGELFF
TGTGCCAGCAGCTCTCTCAGGGGGACGAACACCGGGGAGCTGTTTTTT
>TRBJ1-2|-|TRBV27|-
CASSFRSRGYGYTF
TGTGCCAGCAGTTTTAGATCTCGGGGGTATGGCTACACCTTC
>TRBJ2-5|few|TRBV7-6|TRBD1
CASSSGTAKETQYF
TGTGCCAGCAGCTCCGGGACAGCTAAAGAGACCCAGTACTTC
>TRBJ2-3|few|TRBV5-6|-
CASSQGEYTDTQYF
TGTGCCAGCAGCCAAGGGGAGTATACAGATACGCAGTATTTT
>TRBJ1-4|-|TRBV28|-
CASMAPAFNEKLFF
TGTGCCAGCATGGCTCCTGCCTTTAATGAAAAACTGTTTTTT
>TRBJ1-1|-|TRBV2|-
CASTADYGGLHTEAFF
TGTGCCAGCACCGCAGACTACGGCGGCCTTCACACTGAAGCTTTCTTT
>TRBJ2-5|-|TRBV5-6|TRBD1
CASSWGQGTETQYF
TGTGCCAGCAGCTGGGGACAGGGAACGGAGACCCAGTACTTC
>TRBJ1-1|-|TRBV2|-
CASTGYTEAFF
TGTGCCAGCACTGGGTACACTGAAGCTTTCTTT
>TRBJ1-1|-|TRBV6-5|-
CASSYSTVPNTEAFF
TGTGCCAGCAGTTACTCGACAGTACCGAACACTGAAGCTTTCTTT
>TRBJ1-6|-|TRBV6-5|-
CASSYKGSSPLHF
TGTGCCAGCAGTTATAAGGGGAGTTCACCCCTCCACTTT